The clone carrying this TCR beta chain was counted a single time. This sample stems from a study of blood T cell repertoires in COVID-19. The CDR3 contains 10 residues. CDR1 and CDR2 (germline): DFQATT, SNEGSKA (reference sequence). J gave up 11 bases and V 7 bases, and 6 bases lay outside the gene matches. Clones were sequenced by immunoSEQ multiplex PCR, and TCRdb holds only the in-frame ones, with some missing. The sample lists 150,000 or so clones, roughly four fifths seen once, with 3.5% to 4.5% in the top ten. The specimen was peripheral blood. This clonotype was sampled from a woman in her sixties or seventies with acute or convalescent COVID-19. The chain links TRBV20-1 to TRBJ2-7; 9 nucleotides align to TRBD2. The CDR3 DNA sequence: TGCAGTGACTTAGCGGGAGCTAAGTACTTC. Translating it yields CSDLAGAKYF.